The subject of this entry is one T cell receptor beta chain. The CDR3 runs 16 residues. Losses at the gene ends were 0 bases for V and 3 bases for J; bases not matched to a gene: 5. Germline values: CDR1 LGHNA, CDR2 YSLEER. It was with random hexamers that roughly 0.45 to 1 ug RNA was reverse transcribed. Amplification of TCR beta CDR3 was carried out by immunoSEQ multiplex PCR, which covered 54 Vbeta and 13 Jbeta segments. MiXCR, run by TCRdb on the immunoSEQ multiplex PCR reads, gives a single entry per CDR3 protein. The table includes approximately 150,000 distinct CDR3 sequences, roughly 94% detected once. This entry comes from a study of CD8 T cells in Susac syndrome.

Sequencing was done on a sample of CD4+ T cells from PBMCs. The rearrangement joins TRBV4-3 to TRBJ2-1; 7 bases are a match to TRBD1. This clonotype originated in a human donor with multiple sclerosis. As DNA, the CDR3 is TGCGCCAGCAGCCAAGATTACAGGGGTTACTACAATGAGCAGTTCTTC. It yields the protein CASSQDYRGYYNEQFF.